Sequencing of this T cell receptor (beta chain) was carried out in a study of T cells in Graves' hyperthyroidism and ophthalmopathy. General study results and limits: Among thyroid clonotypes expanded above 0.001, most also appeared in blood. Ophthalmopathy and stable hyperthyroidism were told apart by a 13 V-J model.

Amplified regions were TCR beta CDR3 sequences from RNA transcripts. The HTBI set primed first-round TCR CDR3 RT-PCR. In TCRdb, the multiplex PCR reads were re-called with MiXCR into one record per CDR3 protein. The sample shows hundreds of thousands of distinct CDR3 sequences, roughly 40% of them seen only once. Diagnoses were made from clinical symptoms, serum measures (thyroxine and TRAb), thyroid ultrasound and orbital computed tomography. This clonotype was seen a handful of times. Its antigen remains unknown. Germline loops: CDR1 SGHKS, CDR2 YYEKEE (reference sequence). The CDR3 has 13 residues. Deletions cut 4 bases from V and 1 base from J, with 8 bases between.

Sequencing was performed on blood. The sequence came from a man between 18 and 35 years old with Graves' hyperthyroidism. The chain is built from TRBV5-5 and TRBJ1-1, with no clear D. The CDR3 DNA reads TGTGCCAGCAGCGGATGGGCGAACACTGAAGCTTTCTTT. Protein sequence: CASSGWANTEAFF.